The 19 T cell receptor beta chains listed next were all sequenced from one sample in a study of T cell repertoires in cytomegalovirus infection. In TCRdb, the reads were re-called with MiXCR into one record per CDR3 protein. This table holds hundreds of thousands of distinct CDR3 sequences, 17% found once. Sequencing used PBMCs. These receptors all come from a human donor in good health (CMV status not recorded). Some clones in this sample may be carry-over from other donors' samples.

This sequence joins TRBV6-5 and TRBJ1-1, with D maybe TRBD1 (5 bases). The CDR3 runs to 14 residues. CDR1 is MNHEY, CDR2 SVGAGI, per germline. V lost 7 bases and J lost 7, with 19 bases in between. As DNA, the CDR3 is TGTGCCAGCACCAGATGGGGGACCTCTGGTGAAGCTTTCTTT. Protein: CASTRWGTSGEAFF.

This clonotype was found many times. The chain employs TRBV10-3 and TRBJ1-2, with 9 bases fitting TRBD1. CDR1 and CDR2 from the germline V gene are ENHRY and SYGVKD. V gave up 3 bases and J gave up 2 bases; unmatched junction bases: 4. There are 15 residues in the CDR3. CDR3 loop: CAISEGQGRNYGYTF. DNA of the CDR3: TGTGCCATCAGTGAAGGACAGGGGAGGAACTATGGCTACACCTTC.

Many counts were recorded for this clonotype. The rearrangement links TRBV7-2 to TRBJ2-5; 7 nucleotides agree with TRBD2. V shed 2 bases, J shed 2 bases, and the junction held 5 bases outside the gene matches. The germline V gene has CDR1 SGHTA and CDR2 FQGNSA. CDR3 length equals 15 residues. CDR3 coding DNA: TGTGCCAGCAGCTTAAATCCAGCGGGACAAGAGACCCAGTACTTC. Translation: CASSLNPAGQETQYF.

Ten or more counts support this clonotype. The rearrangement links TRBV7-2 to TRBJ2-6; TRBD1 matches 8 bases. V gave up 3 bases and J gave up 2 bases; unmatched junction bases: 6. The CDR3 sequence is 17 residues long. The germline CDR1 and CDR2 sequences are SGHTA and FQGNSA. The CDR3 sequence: CASSFPDRGTGANVLTF. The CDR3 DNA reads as TGTGCCAGCAGCTTCCCCGACAGGGGAACTGGGGCCAACGTCCTGACTTTC.

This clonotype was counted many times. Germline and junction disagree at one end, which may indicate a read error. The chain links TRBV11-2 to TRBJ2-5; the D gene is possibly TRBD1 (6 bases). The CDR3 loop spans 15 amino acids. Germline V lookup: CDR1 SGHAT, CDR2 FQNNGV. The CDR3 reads CASRRPGHNPESQYF. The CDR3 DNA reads TGTGCCAGCAGGAGGCCGGGACACAACCCAGAGTCCCAGTACTTC.

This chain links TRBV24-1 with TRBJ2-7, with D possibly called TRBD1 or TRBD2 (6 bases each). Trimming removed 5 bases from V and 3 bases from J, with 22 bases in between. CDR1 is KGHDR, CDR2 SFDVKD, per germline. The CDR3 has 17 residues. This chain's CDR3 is CATSVIQGGRRLYEQYF. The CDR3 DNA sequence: TGTGCCACCAGTGTTATACAGGGAGGACGTCGCCTCTACGAGCAGTACTTC.

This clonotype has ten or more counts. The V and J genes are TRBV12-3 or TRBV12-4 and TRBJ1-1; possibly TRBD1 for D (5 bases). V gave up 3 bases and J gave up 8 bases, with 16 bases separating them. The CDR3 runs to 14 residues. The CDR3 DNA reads TGTGCCAGCAGTTTTGGGGGAGGCTCGAGGGAAGCTTTCTTT. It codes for CASSFGGGSREAFF.

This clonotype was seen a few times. Here the CDR3 reads CSARDLLSFGQGHQPQHF. As DNA, the CDR3 is TGCAGTGCTAGAGATCTTTTGTCGTTCGGACAGGGCCATCAGCCCCAGCATTTT. J is TRBJ1-5 and V is TRBV20-1, with TRBD1 matching over 8 bases. Unmatched junction bases numbered 15, after V lost 0 bases and J lost 5 bases. CDR1 and CDR2 (germline): DFQATT, SNEGSKA (reference sequence). The CDR3 consists of 18 residues.

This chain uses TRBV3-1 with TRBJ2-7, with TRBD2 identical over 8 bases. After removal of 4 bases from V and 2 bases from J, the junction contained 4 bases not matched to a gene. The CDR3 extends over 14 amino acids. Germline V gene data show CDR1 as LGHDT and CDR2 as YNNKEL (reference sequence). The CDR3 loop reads CASSPGGGTYEQYF. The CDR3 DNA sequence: TGTGCCAGCAGCCCAGGCGGGGGGACCTACGAGCAGTACTTC.

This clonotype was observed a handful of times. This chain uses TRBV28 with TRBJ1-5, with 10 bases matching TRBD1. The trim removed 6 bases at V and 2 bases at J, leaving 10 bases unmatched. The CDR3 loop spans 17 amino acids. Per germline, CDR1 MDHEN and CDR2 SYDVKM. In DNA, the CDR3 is TGTGCCAGCAGGGGTGACAGGGGGCCTTGGCGCAATCAGCCCCAGCATTTT. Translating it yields CASRGDRGPWRNQPQHF.

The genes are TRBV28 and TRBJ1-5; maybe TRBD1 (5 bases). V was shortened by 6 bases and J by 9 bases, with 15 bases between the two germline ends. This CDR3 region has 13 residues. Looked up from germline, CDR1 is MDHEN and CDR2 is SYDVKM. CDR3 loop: CASRLGPGGPQHF. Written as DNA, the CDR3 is TGTGCCAGCAGGTTAGGCCCTGGGGGGCCCCAGCATTTT. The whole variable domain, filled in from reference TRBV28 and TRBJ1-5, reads DVKVTQSSRYLVKRTGEKVFLECVQDMDHENMFWYRQDPGLGLRLIYFSYDVKMKEKGDIPEGYSVSREKKERFSLILESASTNQTSMYLCASRLGPGGPQHFGDGTRLSIL.

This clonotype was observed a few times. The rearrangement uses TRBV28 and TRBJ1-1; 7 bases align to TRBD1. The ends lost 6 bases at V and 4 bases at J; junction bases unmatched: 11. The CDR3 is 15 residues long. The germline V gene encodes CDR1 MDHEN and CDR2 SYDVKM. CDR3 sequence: CASSTTGEGSTEAFF. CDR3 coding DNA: TGTGCCAGCAGCACTACAGGGGAGGGGAGCACTGAAGCTTTCTTT.

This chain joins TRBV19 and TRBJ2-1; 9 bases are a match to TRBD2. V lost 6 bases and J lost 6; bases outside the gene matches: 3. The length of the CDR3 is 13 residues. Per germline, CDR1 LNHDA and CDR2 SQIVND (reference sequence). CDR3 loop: CASRAGGLNEQFF. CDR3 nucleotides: TGTGCCAGTAGGGCGGGGGGGCTCAATGAGCAGTTCTTC.

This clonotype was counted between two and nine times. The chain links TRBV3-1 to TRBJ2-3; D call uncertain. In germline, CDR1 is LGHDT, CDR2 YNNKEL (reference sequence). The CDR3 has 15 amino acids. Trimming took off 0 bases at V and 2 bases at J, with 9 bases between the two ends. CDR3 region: CASSQDGFITDTQYF. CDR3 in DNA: TGTGCCAGCAGCCAAGACGGCTTTATCACAGATACGCAGTATTTT.

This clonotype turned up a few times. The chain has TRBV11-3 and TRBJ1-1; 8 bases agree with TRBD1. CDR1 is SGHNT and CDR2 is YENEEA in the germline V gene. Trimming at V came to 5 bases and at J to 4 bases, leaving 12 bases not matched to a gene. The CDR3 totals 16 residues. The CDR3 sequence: CASSPGQGAIGTEAFF. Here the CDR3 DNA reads TGTGCCAGCAGCCCCGGGCAGGGGGCTATAGGCACTGAAGCTTTCTTT.

CDR3 DNA: TGCAGTGCTAGAGATGGAGGGGGGCTCGAGGAGACCCAGTACTTC. Its translation: CSARDGGGLEETQYF. V and J are TRBV20-1 and TRBJ2-5; D tentatively reads TRBD1 or TRBD2 (6 bases each). The CDR3 spans 15 residues. Germline V gene lookup returns CDR1 DFQATT and CDR2 SNEGSKA (reference sequence). The V end was cut by 0 bases, the J end by 5 bases, with 16 bases between.

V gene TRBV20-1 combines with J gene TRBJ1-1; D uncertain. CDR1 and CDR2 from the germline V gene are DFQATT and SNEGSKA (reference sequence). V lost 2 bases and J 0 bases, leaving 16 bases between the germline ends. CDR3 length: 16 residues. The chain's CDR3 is CSARHQEQPMNTEAFF. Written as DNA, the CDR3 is TGCAGTGCTAGACATCAGGAACAGCCCATGAACACTGAAGCTTTCTTT.

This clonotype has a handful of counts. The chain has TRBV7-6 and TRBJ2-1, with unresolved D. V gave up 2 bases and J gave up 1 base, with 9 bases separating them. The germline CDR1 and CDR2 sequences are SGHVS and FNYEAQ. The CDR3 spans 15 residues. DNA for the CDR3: TGTGCCAGCAGCTTACTTGACCTATCCTACAATGAGCAGTTCTTC. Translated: CASSLLDLSYNEQFF.

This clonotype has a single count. The CDR3 is CASSITGSYEQYF. In DNA form, the CDR3 reads TGTGCCAGTAGTATCACAGGGTCCTACGAGCAGTACTTC. The rearrangement uses TRBV19 and TRBJ2-7; a possible D gene is TRBD1 (6 bases). Between the trimmed V and J ends, which lost 3 bases and 1 base, there was a span of 7 bases. The CDR3 consists of 13 residues. The germline CDR1 and CDR2 sequences are LNHDA and SQIVND (reference sequence). The whole variable domain, filled in from reference TRBV19 and TRBJ2-7, reads DGGITQSPKYLFRKEGQNVTLSCEQNLNHDAMYWYRQDPGQGLRLIYYSQIVNDFQKGDIAEGYSVSREKKESFPLTVTSAQKNPTAFYLCASSITGSYEQYFGPGTRLTVT.